The entry below gives a single TCR beta chain sequence along with its context. What it binds is not known. These data are taken from a study of OX40 agonist ivuxolimab in advanced cancers. The overall study: Patients in the trial were receiving intravenous ivuxolimab every 2 weeks, at doses of 0.01 to 10 mg/kg. Every patient in dose escalation had hepatocellular carcinoma, melanoma, renal cell or head and neck cancer.

The CDR3 has 14 amino acids. Germline V gene data show CDR1 as SQVTM and CDR2 as ANQGSEA. Trimming took 8 bases from V and 1 from J; bases not matched to a gene: 4. Study findings and constraints: Specificity for antigen went undetermined in the expanded peripheral T cells.

Assay used: immunoSEQ multiplex PCR; TCRdb lists only in-frame clones, some missing. The sample has about 78,000 clones, about 90% seen once; the top ten hold 2.5% to 3.5%. Patients with autoimmune history or systemic immunosuppression were excluded. Here the sequenced sample was CD4+ or CD8+ T cells sorted from blood, taken in a trial of the OX40 agonist ivuxolimab. The TCR comes from an adult with an advanced solid tumor such as melanoma, head and neck, liver or kidney cancer. The gene calls are TRBV29-1 and TRBJ1-3; TRBD1 aligns across 11 bases. The CDR3 sequence: CSFWDRGSGNTIYF. CDR3 in DNA: TGCAGCTTTTGGGACAGGGGGTCTGGAAACACCATATATTTT.